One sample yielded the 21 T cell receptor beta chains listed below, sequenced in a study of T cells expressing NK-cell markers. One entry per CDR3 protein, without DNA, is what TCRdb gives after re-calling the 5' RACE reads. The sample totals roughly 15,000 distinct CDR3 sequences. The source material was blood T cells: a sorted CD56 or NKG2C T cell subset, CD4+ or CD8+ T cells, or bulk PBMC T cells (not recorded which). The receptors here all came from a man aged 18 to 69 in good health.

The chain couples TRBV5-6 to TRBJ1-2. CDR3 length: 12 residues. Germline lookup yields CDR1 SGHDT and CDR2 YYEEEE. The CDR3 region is CASSLVSGGYTF.

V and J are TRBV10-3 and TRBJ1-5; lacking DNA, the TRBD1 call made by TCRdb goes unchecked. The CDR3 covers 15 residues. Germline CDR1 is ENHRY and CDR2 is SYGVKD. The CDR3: CAISEREPPHQPQHF.

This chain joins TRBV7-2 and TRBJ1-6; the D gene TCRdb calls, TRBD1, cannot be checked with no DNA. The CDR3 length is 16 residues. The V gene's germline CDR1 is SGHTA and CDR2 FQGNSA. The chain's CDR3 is CASSKDGSAPGSPLHF.

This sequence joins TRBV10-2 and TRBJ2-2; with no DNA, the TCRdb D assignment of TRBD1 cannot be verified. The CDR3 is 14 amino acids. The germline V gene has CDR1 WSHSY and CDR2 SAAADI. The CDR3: CASSTGADTGELFF.

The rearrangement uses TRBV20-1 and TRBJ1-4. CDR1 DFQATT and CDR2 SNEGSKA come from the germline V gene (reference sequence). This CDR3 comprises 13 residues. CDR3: CSASHMMKEKLFF.

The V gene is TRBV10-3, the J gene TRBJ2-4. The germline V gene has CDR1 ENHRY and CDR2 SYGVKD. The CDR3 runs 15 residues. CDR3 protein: CAISALGAGKNIQYF.

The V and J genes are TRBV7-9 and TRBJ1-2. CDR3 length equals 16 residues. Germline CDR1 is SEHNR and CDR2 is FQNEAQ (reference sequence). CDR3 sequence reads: CASSLEIGRSSYGYTF.

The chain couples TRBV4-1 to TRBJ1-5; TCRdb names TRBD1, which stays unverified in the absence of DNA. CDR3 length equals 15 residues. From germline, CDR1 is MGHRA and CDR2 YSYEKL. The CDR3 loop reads CASSQAGQGGQPQHF.

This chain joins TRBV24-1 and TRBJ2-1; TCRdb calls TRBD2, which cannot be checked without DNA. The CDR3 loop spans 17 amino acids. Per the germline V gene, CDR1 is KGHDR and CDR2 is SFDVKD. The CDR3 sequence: CATSGRLAGASYNEQFF.

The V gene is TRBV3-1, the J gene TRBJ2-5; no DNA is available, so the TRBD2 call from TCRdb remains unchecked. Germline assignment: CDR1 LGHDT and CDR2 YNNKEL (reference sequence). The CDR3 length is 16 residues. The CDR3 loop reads CASSLNGLAVKETQYF.

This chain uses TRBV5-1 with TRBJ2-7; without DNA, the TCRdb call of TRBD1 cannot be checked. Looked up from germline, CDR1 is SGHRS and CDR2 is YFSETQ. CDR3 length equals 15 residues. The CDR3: CASSLEDRPSYEQYF.

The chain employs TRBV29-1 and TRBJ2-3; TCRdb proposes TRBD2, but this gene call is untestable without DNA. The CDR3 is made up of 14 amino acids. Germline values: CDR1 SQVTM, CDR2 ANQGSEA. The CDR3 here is CSVVPSGRTDTQYF.

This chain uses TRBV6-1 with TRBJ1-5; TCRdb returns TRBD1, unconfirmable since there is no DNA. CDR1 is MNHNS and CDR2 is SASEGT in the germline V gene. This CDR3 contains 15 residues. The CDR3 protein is CASSKTGHSNQPQHF.

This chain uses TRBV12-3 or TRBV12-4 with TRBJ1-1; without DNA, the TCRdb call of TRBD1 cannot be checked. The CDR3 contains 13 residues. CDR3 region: CASSLAGGTEAFF.

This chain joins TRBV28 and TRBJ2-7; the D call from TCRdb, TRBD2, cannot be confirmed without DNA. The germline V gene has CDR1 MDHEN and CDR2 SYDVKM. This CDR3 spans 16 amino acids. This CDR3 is CASSFVQASGIYEQYF.

The CDR3 protein is CASSQDLSGSSYNEQFF. The chain joins TRBV4-2 to TRBJ2-1. The CDR3 is 17 residues long. In germline, CDR1 is LGHNA, CDR2 YNFKEQ.

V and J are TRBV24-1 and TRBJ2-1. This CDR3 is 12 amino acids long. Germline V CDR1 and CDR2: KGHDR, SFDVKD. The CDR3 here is CATSDSREEQFF.

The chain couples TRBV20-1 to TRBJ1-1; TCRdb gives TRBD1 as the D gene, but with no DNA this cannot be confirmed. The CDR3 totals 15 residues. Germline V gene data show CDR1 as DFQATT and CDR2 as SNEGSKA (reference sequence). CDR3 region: CRAKQGFYGNTEAFF.

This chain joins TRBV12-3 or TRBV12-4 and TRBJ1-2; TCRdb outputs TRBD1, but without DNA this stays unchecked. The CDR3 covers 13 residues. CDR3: CASSKGQWYGYTF.

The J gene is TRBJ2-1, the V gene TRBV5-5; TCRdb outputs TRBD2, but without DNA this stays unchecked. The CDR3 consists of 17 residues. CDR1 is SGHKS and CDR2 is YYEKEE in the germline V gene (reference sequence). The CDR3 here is CASSYGTSGGSYNEQFF.

CDR3 residues: CASSPLMGQGLYEQYF. This chain links TRBV7-8 with TRBJ2-7; TCRdb's D call, TRBD1, is unchecked because there is no DNA. This CDR3 contains 16 residues. CDR1 and CDR2 from the germline V gene are SGHVS and FQNEAQ.